Reported below is one T cell receptor beta chain. Its antigen remains unknown. This sample is drawn from a study of T cell repertoires in cytomegalovirus infection. Study outcomes and limitations: Cumulative public TCR beta family frequency identified carriers of CMV plus the relevant HLA.

TCRdb processed the reads anew with MiXCR; each CDR3 protein has one entry. The table shows some 800,000 distinct CDR3 sequences, with less than 35% occurring only once. This CDR3 comprises 15 residues. The ends were cut back, 2 bases at V and 3 bases at J, with 11 bases in the middle. Germline V gives CDR1 SGHNT, CDR2 YYREEE (reference sequence). Sequences were derived from cultured CD8+ T cells from PBMCs, sampled from culture after CMV antigen stimulation. The sequence derives from a human donor in good health (CMV status not recorded). Some clones in this sample may be carry-over from other donors' samples. The chain carries TRBV5-4 and TRBJ2-2; maybe TRBD2 (6 bases). The CDR3 region is CASSFDGEDTGELFF. DNA of the CDR3: TGTGCCAGCAGCTTCGACGGGGAGGACACCGGGGAGCTGTTTTTT.